These T cell receptor beta chains were read from a single sample in a study of naive and memory T cell subsets. MiXCR, run by TCRdb on the UMI-ligation and nested PCR reads, gives a single entry per CDR3 protein. The table has about 85,000 distinct CDR3 sequences, about an eighth seen once; the top ten hold approximately 0.93%. Sequencing used central memory CD4+ T cells from blood. Receptor source: a human donor in good health. Both conserved end residues are part of each CDR3. Fields, in order: D gene, J gene, clone size, V gene, CDR3 length, CDR3 protein, CDR3 DNA. The D gene is left open where the match is weak. Clone size is not always given. Where it is, it says once, few, many or a class for expanded clones.

D gene: -; J gene: TRBJ2-5; clone size: -; V gene: TRBV6-5; CDR3 length: 14; CDR3 protein: CASRDYPNEETQYF; CDR3 DNA: TGTGCCAGCAGGGACTATCCGAATGAAGAGACCCAGTACTTC
D gene: TRBD1; J gene: TRBJ2-1; clone size: many; V gene: TRBV12-3/TRBV12-4; CDR3 length: 17; CDR3 protein: CASSYNSGTGSYNEQFF; CDR3 DNA: TGTGCCAGCAGTTACAACTCCGGGACAGGCTCCTACAATGAGCAGTTCTTC
D gene: -; J gene: TRBJ2-1; clone size: -; V gene: TRBV10-1; CDR3 length: 14; CDR3 protein: CASSGPPSGNEQFF; CDR3 DNA: TGCGCCAGCAGTGGGCCACCATCGGGGAATGAGCAGTTCTTC
D gene: -; J gene: TRBJ1-1; clone size: -; V gene: TRBV20-1; CDR3 length: 13; CDR3 protein: CSARRRGGPEAFF; CDR3 DNA: TGCAGTGCTCGCCGGAGAGGTGGGCCTGAAGCTTTCTTT
D gene: -; J gene: TRBJ2-7; clone size: few; V gene: TRBV10-1; CDR3 length: 16; CDR3 protein: CASSVRVGSGGYEQYF; CDR3 DNA: TGCGCCAGCAGTGTTCGAGTGGGGTCAGGCGGCTACGAGCAGTACTTC
D gene: TRBD1; J gene: TRBJ1-2; clone size: -; V gene: TRBV25-1; CDR3 length: 15; CDR3 protein: CASSEGTGMNYGYTF; CDR3 DNA: TGTGCCAGCAGTGAAGGGACAGGGATGAACTATGGCTACACCTTC
D gene: TRBD1; J gene: TRBJ1-4; clone size: few; V gene: TRBV28; CDR3 length: 14; CDR3 protein: CASSLGTGPEKLFF; CDR3 DNA: TGTGCCAGCAGTTTAGGGACAGGGCCTGAAAAACTGTTTTTT
D gene: TRBD2; J gene: TRBJ2-2; clone size: few; V gene: TRBV2; CDR3 length: 17; CDR3 protein: CASSDSGTSVNTGELFF; CDR3 DNA: TGTGCCAGCAGTGATTCGGGGACTAGCGTGAACACCGGGGAGCTGTTTTTT
D gene: TRBD2; J gene: TRBJ2-7; clone size: few; V gene: TRBV12-3/TRBV12-4; CDR3 length: 15; CDR3 protein: CASSRSPGLIYEQYF; CDR3 DNA: TGTGCCAGCAGTCGATCACCGGGACTAATCTACGAGCAGTACTTC
D gene: -; J gene: TRBJ1-6; clone size: -; V gene: TRBV24-1; CDR3 length: 19; CDR3 protein: CATSDLRVACRENNSPLHF; CDR3 DNA: TGTGCCACCAGTGATTTGCGTGTTGCGTGTAGGGAGAACAATTCACCCCTCCACTTT
D gene: -; J gene: TRBJ2-3; clone size: -; V gene: TRBV20-1; CDR3 length: 14; CDR3 protein: CSARGPADTDTQYF; CDR3 DNA: TGCAGTGCTAGAGGCCCAGCGGACACAGATACGCAGTATTTT
D gene: -; J gene: TRBJ2-2; clone size: few; V gene: TRBV25-1; CDR3 length: 14; CDR3 protein: CASRLETNTGELFF; CDR3 DNA: TGTGCCAGCAGACTAGAGACGAACACCGGGGAGCTGTTTTTT
D gene: -; J gene: TRBJ1-5; clone size: few; V gene: TRBV11-2; CDR3 length: 13; CDR3 protein: CASSLDRDQPQHF; CDR3 DNA: TGTGCCAGCAGCTTAGACAGGGATCAGCCCCAGCATTTT
D gene: -; J gene: TRBJ2-7; clone size: -; V gene: TRBV5-1; CDR3 length: 13; CDR3 protein: CASSLGGNGEQYF; CDR3 DNA: TGCGCCAGCAGCTTGGGCGGGAACGGCGAGCAGTACTTC
D gene: TRBD1; J gene: TRBJ2-2; clone size: many; V gene: TRBV7-9; CDR3 length: 16; CDR3 protein: CASSFKDRGLAGELFF; CDR3 DNA: TGTGCCAGCAGCTTTAAGGACAGGGGGCTGGCCGGGGAGCTGTTTTTT
D gene: -; J gene: TRBJ2-7; clone size: many; V gene: TRBV7-2; CDR3 length: 17; CDR3 protein: CASSLVPAQRRGYEQYF; CDR3 DNA: TGTGCCAGCAGCTTGGTCCCGGCGCAGCGGAGAGGTTACGAGCAGTACTTC
D gene: -; J gene: TRBJ1-2; clone size: few; V gene: TRBV11-2; CDR3 length: 13; CDR3 protein: CASSFPARGGYTF; CDR3 DNA: TGTGCCAGCAGCTTTCCCGCGCGGGGTGGCTACACCTTC
D gene: -; J gene: TRBJ2-1; clone size: many; V gene: TRBV11-1; CDR3 length: 15; CDR3 protein: CASSLAREAYNEQFF; CDR3 DNA: TGTGCCAGCAGCTTAGCCAGGGAGGCCTACAATGAGCAGTTCTTC
D gene: -; J gene: TRBJ2-1; clone size: -; V gene: TRBV21-1; CDR3 length: 17; CDR3 protein: CASSFLAGGHTYNEQFF; CDR3 DNA: TGTGCCAGCAGCTTTCTAGCGGGAGGCCATACCTACAATGAGCAGTTCTTC
D gene: TRBD2; J gene: TRBJ2-2; clone size: -; V gene: TRBV2; CDR3 length: 16; CDR3 protein: CASIGTSGRIAGELFF; CDR3 DNA: TGTGCCAGCATTGGTACTAGCGGGAGGATTGCCGGGGAGCTGTTTTTT
D gene: -; J gene: TRBJ2-2; clone size: -; V gene: TRBV7-2; CDR3 length: 14; CDR3 protein: CASSSQGYTGELFF; CDR3 DNA: TGTGCCAGCAGCTCTCAGGGTTATACCGGGGAGCTGTTTTTT
D gene: TRBD1; J gene: TRBJ1-5; clone size: few; V gene: TRBV18; CDR3 length: 14; CDR3 protein: CASSPRQGDQPQHF; CDR3 DNA: TGTGCCAGCTCACCCAGACAGGGGGATCAGCCCCAGCATTTT
D gene: -; J gene: TRBJ2-6; clone size: -; V gene: TRBV18; CDR3 length: 19; CDR3 protein: CASSPLPGNARSGANVLTF; CDR3 DNA: TGTGCCAGCTCACCACTACCGGGAAATGCCCGCTCTGGGGCCAACGTCCTGACTTTC
D gene: -; J gene: TRBJ2-1; clone size: -; V gene: TRBV6-1; CDR3 length: 14; CDR3 protein: CAGQRGPGGYEQFF; CDR3 DNA: TGTGCCGGACAGCGGGGCCCCGGGGGCTATGAGCAGTTCTTC
D gene: -; J gene: TRBJ2-3; clone size: -; V gene: TRBV10-3; CDR3 length: 13; CDR3 protein: CAISRGPADTQYF; CDR3 DNA: TGTGCCATCAGTCGGGGACCGGCGGATACGCAGTATTTT
D gene: -; J gene: TRBJ1-2; clone size: -; V gene: TRBV18; CDR3 length: 14; CDR3 protein: CASSPGAANYGYTF; CDR3 DNA: TGTGCCAGCTCACCAGGGGCAGCTAACTATGGCTACACCTTC
D gene: TRBD1; J gene: TRBJ2-1; clone size: many; V gene: TRBV19; CDR3 length: 15; CDR3 protein: CASSQDRGTYNEQFF; CDR3 DNA: TGTGCCAGTAGCCAAGACAGGGGCACCTACAATGAGCAGTTCTTC
D gene: -; J gene: TRBJ2-4; clone size: few; V gene: TRBV20-1; CDR3 length: 14; CDR3 protein: CSARGTGLLGIQYF; CDR3 DNA: TGCAGTGCTAGGGGAACAGGCCTTTTGGGCATTCAGTACTTC
D gene: TRBD2; J gene: TRBJ2-3; clone size: -; V gene: TRBV4-3; CDR3 length: 18; CDR3 protein: CASSQDGTSGRGTDTQYF; CDR3 DNA: TGCGCCAGCAGCCAAGATGGGACTAGCGGGAGAGGTACAGATACGCAGTATTTT
D gene: TRBD2; J gene: TRBJ2-5; clone size: -; V gene: TRBV12-3/TRBV12-4; CDR3 length: 15; CDR3 protein: CASTAGLAGLETQYF; CDR3 DNA: TGTGCCAGCACCGCGGGACTAGCGGGACTGGAGACCCAGTACTTC
D gene: -; J gene: TRBJ2-5; clone size: many; V gene: TRBV28; CDR3 length: 12; CDR3 protein: CASTHNVGFKYF; CDR3 DNA: TGTGCCAGCACTCATAACGTCGGGTTTAAGTACTTC
D gene: -; J gene: TRBJ1-5; clone size: -; V gene: TRBV20-1; CDR3 length: 14; CDR3 protein: CSASSGDSNQPQHF; CDR3 DNA: TGCAGTGCTAGTAGTGGAGATAGCAATCAGCCCCAGCATTTT
D gene: -; J gene: TRBJ2-7; clone size: many; V gene: TRBV3-1; CDR3 length: 13; CDR3 protein: CASSYSGVYEQYF; CDR3 DNA: TGTGCCAGCAGCTATTCAGGGGTCTACGAGCAGTACTTC
D gene: TRBD2; J gene: TRBJ2-7; clone size: many; V gene: TRBV12-3/TRBV12-4; CDR3 length: 15; CDR3 protein: CASSPQRGNVGEQYF; CDR3 DNA: TGTGCCAGCAGTCCCCAGCGGGGAAACGTGGGGGAGCAGTACTTC
D gene: -; J gene: TRBJ1-4; clone size: few; V gene: TRBV4-1; CDR3 length: 17; CDR3 protein: CASSQGGKGGPNEKLFF; CDR3 DNA: TGCGCCAGCAGCCAAGGTGGTAAGGGGGGACCAAATGAAAAACTGTTTTTT